The text below deals with one T cell receptor (beta chain). Its cognate antigen is unknown. Reverse transcribing all isolated RNA meant expressed TCRB transcripts were sequenced. Produced via immunoSEQ multiplex PCR; TCRdb's table is partial and in-frame only. The sample has 250,000 or so clones, roughly 30% seen once. Each donor gave one heparinised blood draw averaging approximately 100 mL. This sample is part of a study of beta chain features in type 1 diabetes. The study's findings and limits: TCRB CDR3s from Type 1 diabetes patients were moderately but significantly shorter in all four CD4+ subsets. Naive, central memory and Treg TCRB repertoires seemed to resemble each other more closely in patients than they did in healthy donors. Among type 1 diabetes patients, VDJ junctions had fewer insertions and more deletions.

This TCR was sampled from a man aged 25-45 years in good health. The sample comprised central memory CD4+ T cells from blood.

The CDR3 loop is CASSERLAGGSEYF. In DNA, the CDR3 is TGTGCCAGCAGTGAAAGGCTAGCGGGAGGAAGTGAGTACTTC. The chain joins TRBV2 to TRBJ2-7; 11 bases map to TRBD2. There are 14 residues in the CDR3. The trim removed 2 bases at V and 11 bases at J, leaving 8 bases unmatched. Germline CDR1 SNHLY, CDR2 FYNNEI. The entire variable domain, with the rest obtained from reference TRBV2 and TRBJ2-7, is as follows: EPEVTQTPSHQVTQMGQEVILRCVPISNHLYFYWYRQILGQKVEFLVSFYNNEISEKSEIFDDQFSVERPDGSNFTLKIRSTKLEDSAMYFCASSERLAGGSEYFGPGTRLTVT.